One and the same sample provided the 9 T cell receptor beta chains below, sequenced in a study of cytomegalovirus exposure and HLA in healthy donors. The data were produced by immunoSEQ multiplex PCR, yet TCRdb's version contains in-frame clones alone and is incomplete. The sample yields over 250,000 clones, 80% to 90% seen once. The specimen was PBMCs. These receptors originate from a woman aged 18-29 years in good health and CMV-seronegative.

The rearrangement joins TRBV10-3 to TRBJ2-7, with TRBD1 as a possible D gene (6 bases). This CDR3 has 14 amino acids. Germline CDR1 reads ENHRY; CDR2 reads SYGVKD. Trimming cost V 6 bases and J 5 bases, with 17 bases left between them. In nucleotides, the CDR3 is TGTGCCATCAGAGGACAGTTGGTAATTGACGAGCAGTACTTC. Residues: CAIRGQLVIDEQYF.

The chain carries TRBV10-3 and TRBJ1-1, with D perhaps matching TRBD1 (5 bases). There are 13 residues in the CDR3. V was clipped by 10 bases and J by 4 bases, with 16 bases between them. Germline lookup yields CDR1 ENHRY and CDR2 SYGVKD. The CDR3 protein is CATCLTEVTEAFF. The CDR3 coding sequence is TGTGCCACCTGCTTGACAGAGGTCACTGAAGCTTTCTTT.

This clone has a single count. This sequence joins TRBV29-1 and TRBJ2-3; 7 bases are a match to TRBD2. The CDR3 consists of 15 residues. V shed 6 bases and J 2 bases; nucleotides not matched to a gene: 11. Per germline, CDR1 SQVTM and CDR2 ANQGSEA. This CDR3 reads CSVKPLAVDTDTQYF. The CDR3 DNA follows: TGCAGCGTGAAACCTCTAGCGGTCGACACAGATACGCAGTATTTT.

The chain uses TRBV25-1 and TRBJ1-2; D is ambiguous. CDR3 size: 10 residues. Germline loops: CDR1 MGHDK, CDR2 SYGVNS. V lost 2 bases to trimming and J lost 10 bases, with 5 bases between them. CDR3 region: CASSEELYTF. The CDR3, as DNA: TGTGCCAGCAGTGAAGAGCTCTACACCTTC.

A single count supports this clone. The V call is TRBV27, the J call TRBJ1-1; D gene ambiguous. With 7 bases removed from V and 1 base from J, the gap between germline ends came to 10 bases. CDR1 is MNHEY and CDR2 is SMNVEV in the germline V gene (reference sequence). The CDR3 loop spans 13 amino acids. Written as DNA, the CDR3 is TGTGCCAGCAACCGTCGACAGAACACTGAAGCTTTCTTT. Amino acid sequence: CASNRRQNTEAFF.

The V gene is TRBV7-2, the J gene TRBJ1-5, with a weak D call TRBD1 (5 bases). Germline V gene data show CDR1 as SGHTA and CDR2 as FQGNSA. Between the trimmed V and J ends, which lost 5 bases and 9 bases, there was a span of 14 bases. The length of the CDR3 is 13 residues. The CDR3 loop reads CASSPDGGGPQHF. DNA of the CDR3: TGTGCCAGCAGCCCCGACGGGGGAGGGCCCCAGCATTTT.

The chain couples TRBV10-3 to TRBJ2-7; 10 bases match TRBD1. With V trimmed by 7 bases and J by 4 bases, 4 bases remained unmatched. The CDR3 is made up of 13 amino acids. Germline-derived CDR1 and CDR2 are ENHRY and SYGVKD. Written as DNA, the CDR3 is TGTGCCATCACCCCGGGACAGGGGTACGAGCAGTACTTC. This sequence encodes CAITPGQGYEQYF.

The V gene is TRBV29-1, the J gene TRBJ2-5, with 12 bases that match TRBD2. The CDR3 consists of 17 residues. Germline CDR1 and CDR2: SQVTM and ANQGSEA. V shed 3 bases and J 9 bases; nucleotides not matched to a gene: 17. The CDR3 spells CSVDGSQGLAGDQAQYF. The CDR3 coding sequence is TGCAGCGTTGATGGCTCGCAGGGACTAGCGGGTGATCAGGCCCAGTACTTC.

V gene TRBV27 combines with J gene TRBJ2-7; D is possibly TRBD2 (5 bases). V was trimmed by 1 base and J by 2 bases, leaving 12 bases between them. The CDR3 runs 15 residues. Germline V lookup: CDR1 MNHEY, CDR2 SMNVEV (reference sequence). The CDR3 reads CASSLYAGYAYEQYF. The CDR3 bases are TGTGCCAGCAGTTTATATGCGGGCTATGCCTACGAGCAGTACTTC.